These 28 T cell receptor beta chains were sequenced from one sample in a study of technical replicates of blood from several donors. Repertoires were generated with immunoSEQ multiplex PCR, while TCRdb's copy carries only in-frame clones and drops some. The sample consists of about 67,000 clones, 95% to 97% of them appearing once. Sequenced input: T cells isolated from PBMCs. All receptors come from a human donor in good health.

The chain couples TRBV11-3 to TRBJ2-7; TRBD1 is a possible D gene (5 bases). With 2 bases removed from V and 4 bases from J, the gap between germline ends came to 9 bases. CDR3 length: 13 amino acids. The germline V gene encodes CDR1 SGHNT and CDR2 YENEEA. This chain's CDR3 is CASSLQGAYEQYF. The CDR3 DNA reads TGTGCCAGCAGCTTACAGGGTGCGTACGAGCAGTACTTC.

V gene TRBV19 combines with J gene TRBJ2-3; 11 bases are shared with TRBD2. The germline CDR1 and CDR2 sequences are LNHDA and SQIVND (reference sequence). Trimming removed 2 bases from V and 4 bases from J; junction bases left unmatched: 5. The CDR3 has 16 residues. The CDR3 is CASSIPSTSGADTQYF. CDR3 sequence (DNA): TGTGCCAGTAGTATACCCTCGACTAGCGGGGCAGATACGCAGTATTTT. The whole variable domain, remainder taken from reference TRBV19 and TRBJ2-3, is DGGITQSPKYLFRKEGQNVTLSCEQNLNHDAMYWYRQDPGQGLRLIYYSQIVNDFQKGDIAEGYSVSREKKESFPLTVTSAQKNPTAFYLCASSIPSTSGADTQYFGPGTRLTVL.

The J gene is TRBJ2-3, the V gene TRBV6-5; maybe TRBD1 (6 bases). V lost 6 bases and J lost 0, with 7 bases in between. The CDR3 totals 13 residues. The germline gives CDR1 MNHEY, CDR2 SVGAGI. The CDR3 spells CASRRGSTDTQYF. The CDR3 DNA sequence: TGTGCCAGCAGGAGGGGGAGCACAGATACGCAGTATTTT.

This clone appeared a single time. The gene calls are TRBV29-1 and TRBJ2-2, with 7 bases fitting TRBD1. J gave up 2 bases and V 6 bases, and 3 bases lay outside the gene matches. Per the germline V gene, CDR1 is SQVTM and CDR2 is ANQGSEA. This CDR3 spans 13 amino acids. The CDR3 DNA is TGCAGCGTCCGGGACAGCAACACCGGGGAGCTGTTTTTT. Protein sequence: CSVRDSNTGELFF.

The chain couples TRBV4-1 to TRBJ2-7; D not resolved. Looked up from germline, CDR1 is MGHRA and CDR2 is YSYEKL. The V end lost 5 bases, the J end lost 0 bases, and 11 bases lay between the germline ends. There are 14 residues in the CDR3. This CDR3 is CASSTEENSYEQYF. CDR3 nucleotide sequence: TGCGCCAGCAGCACCGAAGAGAACTCCTACGAGCAGTACTTC.

The CDR3: CASSSAGEGYTF. The CDR3 DNA sequence: TGTGCCAGCAGCTCCGCTGGGGAGGGCTACACCTTC. The chain recombines TRBV7-9 with TRBJ1-2, with D unresolved. The V end was cut by 4 bases, the J end by 8 bases, with 11 bases between. The CDR3 runs to 12 residues. Germline CDR1 SEHNR, CDR2 FQNEAQ (reference sequence). Full variable domain (outside the CDR3, taken from reference TRBV7-9 and TRBJ1-2): DTGVSQNPRHKITKRGQNVTFRCDPISEHNRLYWYRQTLGQGPEFLTYFQNEAQLEKSRLLSDRFSAERPKGSFSTLEIQRTEQGDSAMYLCASSSAGEGYTFGSGTRLTVV.

This chain connects TRBV29-1 to TRBJ2-1; TRBD1 aligns across 7 bases. V gave up 8 bases and J gave up 4 bases; unmatched junction bases: 8. The CDR3 totals 13 residues. Germline assignment: CDR1 SQVTM and CDR2 ANQGSEA. CDR3 nucleotide sequence: TGCAGCTTAGTGGGGACAGTTTACAATGAGCAGTTCTTC. It specifies CSLVGTVYNEQFF.

The CDR3 DNA follows: TGTGCCAGTAGTCCCGGGGGGCTGGAGCAGTACTTC. This translates into CASSPGGLEQYF. The chain links TRBV19 to TRBJ2-7, with D possibly TRBD2 on 7 matching bases. This CDR3 has 12 residues. The germline V gene encodes CDR1 LNHDA and CDR2 SQIVND (reference sequence). Trimming took off 5 bases at V and 7 bases at J, with 12 bases between the two ends.

The genes are TRBV18 and TRBJ2-5, with a weak D call TRBD2 (6 bases). Trimming shortened V by 3 bases and J by 4 bases, and 12 bases separated the two germline ends. Germline assignment: CDR1 KGHSH and CDR2 LQKENI. The CDR3 is 14 residues long. Here the CDR3 DNA reads TGTGCCAGCTCACCTCTTGCGGAGGGAGAGACCCAGTACTTC. Protein sequence: CASSPLAEGETQYF.

J is TRBJ2-7 and V is TRBV29-1, with 7 bases identical to TRBD2. The V gene end was trimmed by 3 bases and the J gene end by 7 bases; junction bases not matched to a gene: 9. Germline CDR1 SQVTM, CDR2 ANQGSEA. This CDR3 spans 13 amino acids. The CDR3 protein is CSVEGGRVGEQYF. The CDR3 nucleotides read TGCAGCGTTGAGGGAGGGAGAGTAGGGGAGCAGTACTTC.

This rearrangement joins TRBV25-1 to TRBJ1-1; a weak D match, TRBD1 (6 bases). In germline, CDR1 is MGHDK, CDR2 SYGVNS. With 6 bases removed from V and 2 bases from J, the gap between germline ends came to 13 bases. The CDR3 loop spans 14 amino acids. CDR3 DNA sequence: TGTGCCAGCAGGAGATACAGGGACAACACTGAAGCTTTCTTT. It translates to CASRRYRDNTEAFF.

Comment on this clone: Germline and junction disagree at one end, which may indicate a read error. This chain links TRBV6-1 with TRBJ2-7; D is perhaps TRBD2 (5 bases). This CDR3 region has 15 residues. CDR1 is MNHNS, CDR2 SASEGT, per germline. The CDR3 sequence is CASSEGITPGYVQYF. The CDR3 DNA is TGTGCCAGCAGTGAAGGGATTACGCCGGGATACGTGCAGTACTTC.

J is TRBJ1-2 and V is TRBV6-5, with a weak D call TRBD1 (6 bases). Germline CDR1 and CDR2: MNHEY and SVGAGI. V was trimmed by 7 bases and J by 9 bases, leaving 18 bases between them. This CDR3 is built from 13 residues. The DNA for the CDR3 is TGTGCCAGCACTCCGGGGGGCGGGGAACGCTACACCTTC. Amino acids: CASTPGGGERYTF.

This chain connects TRBV6-1 to TRBJ2-7; D gene unclear. Germline values: CDR1 MNHNS, CDR2 SASEGT. Trimming removed 10 bases at V and 3 bases at J, with 13 bases between. This CDR3 has 12 residues. The CDR3 DNA reads as TGTGCCACCCCTAGAAGCGACTACGAGCAGTACTTC. Its protein product is CATPRSDYEQYF.

The chain combines TRBV5-1 with TRBJ2-3, with D tentatively TRBD1 (5 bases). The CDR3 is 13 amino acids. The germline V gene encodes CDR1 SGHRS and CDR2 YFSETQ. V lost 9 bases and J lost 6, with 17 bases in between. CDR3 loop: CATRTARDDTQYF. Written as DNA, the CDR3 is TGCGCCACCCGAACCGCCAGGGATGATACGCAGTATTTT.

In this sample, this clone turned up many times. This chain joins TRBV6-4 and TRBJ2-1; maybe TRBD1 (6 bases). This CDR3 spans 15 amino acids. Deletions cut 4 bases from V and 0 bases from J, with 10 bases between. The V gene's germline CDR1 is MRHNA and CDR2 SNTAGT. This CDR3 is CASSAQDSSYNEQFF. The CDR3 region has the DNA TGTGCCAGCAGTGCTCAGGACAGCTCCTACAATGAGCAGTTCTTC.

The chain is built from TRBV6-1 and TRBJ2-7, with TRBD1 identical over 9 bases. The V gene end was trimmed by 0 bases and the J gene end by 5 bases; junction bases not matched to a gene: 5. The CDR3 is 15 amino acids. CDR1 MNHNS and CDR2 SASEGT come from the germline V gene. In nucleotides, the CDR3 is TGTGCCAGCAGTGAAGCCAACACAGGGGGCAACGAGCAGTACTTC. This gives the protein CASSEANTGGNEQYF.

V and J are TRBV9 and TRBJ2-2; 10 bases agree with TRBD2. J lost 9 bases, V lost 3 bases, and 2 bases had no gene match. The CDR3 has 13 residues. From germline, CDR1 is SGDLS and CDR2 YYNGEE. The CDR3 is CASSEGLARELFF. The CDR3 coding sequence is TGTGCCAGCAGCGAGGGACTAGCGCGGGAGCTGTTTTTT.

This chain links TRBV9 with TRBJ2-7, with 7 nucleotides matching TRBD1. Germline assignment: CDR1 SGDLS and CDR2 YYNGEE. V lost 3 bases, J lost 0 bases, and 3 bases stayed unmatched. CDR3 size: 14 residues. The CDR3, as DNA: TGTGCCAGCAGCGGACAGGGTCTCTCCTACGAGCAGTACTTC. Its protein product is CASSGQGLSYEQYF.

The J gene is TRBJ1-1, the V gene TRBV6-5; 8 nucleotides agree with TRBD1. This CDR3 is built from 14 residues. Germline V gives CDR1 MNHEY, CDR2 SVGAGI. With V trimmed by 6 bases and J by 3 bases, 6 bases remained unmatched. The CDR3: CASSRQGKDTEAFF. The CDR3 DNA sequence: TGTGCCAGCAGCCGACAGGGGAAGGACACTGAAGCTTTCTTT.

V and J are TRBV27 and TRBJ2-3; 7 bases are a match to TRBD2. V trimming: 5 bases; J trimming: 2 bases; junction bases outside the gene matches: 10. Per germline, CDR1 MNHEY and CDR2 SMNVEV (reference sequence). The length of the CDR3 is 16 residues. Here the CDR3 DNA reads TGTGCCAGCAGTGGAACTAGCGTACTCTTCACAGATACGCAGTATTTT. Encoded protein: CASSGTSVLFTDTQYF.

V and J are TRBV19 and TRBJ1-1; D not certain. Looked up from germline, CDR1 is LNHDA and CDR2 is SQIVND (reference sequence). This CDR3 comprises 13 residues. Trimming took 2 bases from V and 1 from J, leaving 5 bases between them. CDR3 protein: CASSILRNTEAFF. CDR3 bases: TGTGCCAGTAGTATATTGAGGAACACTGAAGCTTTCTTT.

The V and J genes are TRBV5-4 and TRBJ2-7; D not certain. This CDR3 contains 12 residues. Germline V gives CDR1 SGHNT, CDR2 YYREEE (reference sequence). The V and J ends lost 1 base and 7 bases respectively, with 9 bases between them. Here the CDR3 DNA reads TGTGCCAGCAGCTTGCTCTCGCGGGAGCAGTACTTC. Its protein product is CASSLLSREQYF.

This rearrangement joins TRBV5-4 to TRBJ2-2; TRBD2 matches 11 bases. The CDR3 covers 18 residues. Losses at the gene ends were 0 bases for V and 3 bases for J; bases not matched to a gene: 7. Germline CDR1 and CDR2: SGHNT and YYREEE (reference sequence). CDR3 loop: CASSLGLAGGPDTGELFF. CDR3 in DNA: TGTGCCAGCAGCTTGGGGTTAGCGGGAGGGCCGGACACCGGGGAGCTGTTTTTT.

This chain joins TRBV11-1 and TRBJ2-1; perhaps TRBD2 as D (5 bases). Between the trimmed V and J ends, which lost 6 bases and 5 bases, there was a span of 17 bases. Germline V gene data show CDR1 as SGHAT and CDR2 as FQDESV (reference sequence). There are 15 residues in the CDR3. The CDR3 DNA reads TGTGCCAGCAGACGACCCGGGGTTCCTGACAATGAGCAGTTCTTC. It specifies CASRRPGVPDNEQFF.

The gene calls are TRBV6-1 and TRBJ2-7, with D hard to call. The germline V gene encodes CDR1 MNHNS and CDR2 SASEGT. The V and J ends lost 4 bases and 0 bases respectively, with 7 bases between them. This CDR3 is 13 amino acids long. The CDR3 loop is CASSGALSYEQYF. The CDR3 DNA reads as TGTGCCAGCAGTGGGGCACTCTCCTACGAGCAGTACTTC.

The chain employs TRBV6-1 and TRBJ2-7, with 9 bases identical to TRBD2. Germline assignment: CDR1 MNHNS and CDR2 SASEGT. The CDR3 loop spans 17 amino acids. Germline trimming cut 3 bases from V and 3 bases from J; bases unmatched to any gene: 12. The chain's CDR3 is CASSEREGLNSNYEQYF. The CDR3 DNA reads as TGTGCCAGCAGTGAGCGGGAGGGCCTTAATTCCAACTACGAGCAGTACTTC.

The chain has TRBV18 and TRBJ2-7; D might be TRBD2 (5 bases). Germline V gives CDR1 KGHSH, CDR2 LQKENI. Trimming stripped 3 bases from V and 7 bases from J, with 19 bases between. The CDR3 is 15 residues long. This chain's CDR3 is CASSPITSREGEQYF. The CDR3 bases are TGTGCCAGCTCACCGATAACTTCTCGAGAGGGTGAGCAGTACTTC. Combining the CDR3 with reference TRBV18 and TRBJ2-7 gives the whole variable domain NAGVMQNPRHLVRRRGQEARLRCSPMKGHSHVYWYRQLPEEGLKFMVYLQKENIIDESGMPKERFSAEFPKEGPSILRIQQVVRGDSAAYFCASSPITSREGEQYFGPGTRLTVT.